Presented here are 25 T cell receptor beta chains from one specimen sequenced in a study of early T cells in non-severe SARS-CoV-2 infection. TCRdb recomputed calls from the 5' RACE reads with MiXCR, one row per CDR3 protein. The table shows 100,000 to 150,000 distinct CDR3 sequences, with about 15% occurring only once. The sequenced material came from whole blood. Receptors originate from an adult who was a healthcare worker with PCR-confirmed SARS-CoV-2 infection or an uninfected control (not recorded which).

This clonotype appeared a few times. The rearrangement links TRBV7-9 to TRBJ1-1; D is unresolved. Looked up from germline, CDR1 is SEHNR and CDR2 is FQNEAQ (reference sequence). The V and J ends lost 0 bases and 7 bases respectively, with 6 bases between them. The CDR3 extends over 12 amino acids. Written as DNA, the CDR3 is TGTGCCAGCAGCTTAGCAGGTATTGAAGCTTTCTTT. It encodes CASSLAGIEAFF.

The rearrangement links TRBV20-1 to TRBJ2-7; 8 positions agree with TRBD1. Germline CDR1 and CDR2: DFQATT and SNEGSKA (reference sequence). CDR3 length: 16 residues. J lost 3 bases, V lost 6 bases, and 16 bases had no gene match. The CDR3, as DNA: TGCAGTGCAGAGATAGGGCGGACAGGGAAATACTACGAGCAGTACTTC. Residues: CSAEIGRTGKYYEQYF.

This chain joins TRBV7-2 and TRBJ2-3; D is uncertain. The CDR3 is made up of 15 amino acids. V was pared by 7 bases and J by 0 bases, with 14 bases between. Germline V gene data show CDR1 as SGHTA and CDR2 as FQGNSA. The CDR3: CASTLGRPSTDTQYF. As DNA, the CDR3 is TGTGCCAGCACCCTAGGGCGGCCTAGCACAGATACGCAGTATTTT. The entire variable domain, with the rest obtained from reference TRBV7-2 and TRBJ2-3, is as follows: GAGVSQSPSNKVTEKGKDVELRCDPISGHTALYWYRQSLGQGLEFLIYFQGNSAPDKSGLPSDRFSAERTGGSVSTLTIQRTQQEDSAVYLCASTLGRPSTDTQYFGPGTRLTVL.

This clonotype was seen a few times. The chain uses TRBV29-1 and TRBJ2-6, with D unclear. The CDR3 covers 13 residues. Trimming pared 6 bases from V and 0 bases from J, leaving 6 bases between. Germline CDR1 reads SQVTM; CDR2 reads ANQGSEA. The CDR3 DNA reads as TGCAGCGTGGCGCCCTCTGGGGCCAACGTCCTGACTTTC. As protein: CSVAPSGANVLTF.

The sample holds a few counts of this clonotype. The V and J genes are TRBV5-1 and TRBJ2-3, with TRBD2 identical over 11 bases. J was trimmed by 3 bases and V by 7 bases; bases with no gene match: 7. This CDR3 is built from 15 residues. Germline values: CDR1 SGHRS, CDR2 YFSETQ. CDR3 residues: CASATGLADTDTQYF. The CDR3 coding sequence is TGCGCCAGCGCAACGGGACTAGCGGATACAGATACGCAGTATTTT.

The gene calls are TRBV30 and TRBJ1-1; D unclear. The CDR3 has 13 amino acids. Germline CDR1 reads GTSNPN; CDR2 reads SVGIG (reference sequence). With 0 bases removed from V and 8 bases from J, the gap between germline ends came to 13 bases. CDR3 amino acids: CAWSVLSGREAFF. In nucleotides, the CDR3 is TGTGCCTGGAGTGTACTCTCCGGGCGGGAAGCTTTCTTT. The variable domain in full, completed from reference TRBV30 and TRBJ1-1, reads SQTIHQWPATLVQPVGSPLSLECTVEGTSNPNLYWYRQAAGRGLQLLFYSVGIGQISSEVPQNLSASRPQDRQFILSSKKLLLSDSGFYLCAWSVLSGREAFFGQGTRLTVV.

V gene TRBV11-2 combines with J gene TRBJ1-2; D might be TRBD1 (6 bases). This CDR3 region has 15 residues. CDR1 is SGHAT, CDR2 FQNNGV, per germline. V was trimmed by 4 bases and J by 5 bases, leaving 17 bases between them. The CDR3 DNA reads TGTGCCAGCAGCTCCGCGGGGGGCCTGGGATATGGCTACACCTTC. Translating gives CASSSAGGLGYGYTF.

This chain uses TRBV9 with TRBJ2-7, with TRBD1 identical over 7 bases. V dropped 4 bases and J dropped 3; count of bases not matched to a gene: 4. The germline V gene has CDR1 SGDLS and CDR2 YYNGEE. This CDR3 region has 13 residues. The CDR3 DNA sequence: TGTGCCAGCAGCAATGCAGGGGGCTACGAGCAGTACTTC. Amino acids: CASSNAGGYEQYF.

This clonotype was seen a few times. The V gene is TRBV20-1, the J gene TRBJ2-3, with 7 bases that match TRBD1. Trimming cost V 5 bases and J 6 bases; bases outside gene matches: 17. The germline V gene encodes CDR1 DFQATT and CDR2 SNEGSKA (reference sequence). The CDR3 spans 16 residues. The CDR3 DNA is TGCAGTGCTGGCTTTCTCCGGGACAAGACAGGGGATACGCAGTATTTT. Translated, it gives CSAGFLRDKTGDTQYF.

The V and J genes are TRBV27 and TRBJ2-3; a possible D gene is TRBD2 (5 bases). This CDR3 is 14 amino acids long. Trimming took 7 bases from V and 1 from J, leaving 12 bases between them. Per the germline V gene, CDR1 is MNHEY and CDR2 is SMNVEV (reference sequence). In DNA form, the CDR3 reads TGTGCCAGCATCGATTTGCGGGGCACAGATACGCAGTATTTT. It yields the protein CASIDLRGTDTQYF.

There are many counts of this clonotype. This chain links TRBV12-3 or TRBV12-4 with TRBJ2-7; D is unclear. Trimming cost V 5 bases and J 5 bases, with 10 bases left between them. This CDR3 has 12 amino acids. CDR3 amino acids: CASSAARNEQYF. Here the CDR3 DNA reads TGTGCCAGCAGTGCTGCCCGGAACGAGCAGTACTTC.

This clonotype was seen many times. The chain has TRBV11-2 and TRBJ2-5; TRBD2 matches 8 bases. The CDR3 covers 19 residues. V lost 2 bases to trimming and J lost 4 bases; unmatched junction nucleotides: 18. Germline CDR1 and CDR2: SGHAT and FQNNGV. CDR3 sequence: CASSLRGPGGRFETETQYF. The CDR3, as DNA: TGTGCCAGCAGCTTAAGGGGCCCGGGGGGGCGATTCGAAACAGAGACCCAGTACTTC.

This clonotype was observed a handful of times. The V and J genes are TRBV4-1 and TRBJ2-3; D gene unclear. The germline V and J ends were trimmed by 0 bases and 2 bases, with 6 bases remaining between them. The CDR3 consists of 14 residues. Germline V lookup: CDR1 MGHRA, CDR2 YSYEKL. The CDR3 region is CASSQEAPTDTQYF. The CDR3 nucleotides read TGCGCCAGCAGCCAAGAAGCACCCACAGATACGCAGTATTTT.

Many counts were recorded for this clonotype. The V gene is TRBV4-2, the J gene TRBJ2-2; D gene ambiguous. Germline assignment: CDR1 LGHNA and CDR2 YNFKEQ. This CDR3 region has 14 residues. The V gene lost 4 bases and the J gene lost 0 bases, with 6 bases spanning the gap. As DNA, the CDR3 is TGTGCCAGCAGCCCCCCAGCGAACACCGGGGAGCTGTTTTTT. This sequence encodes CASSPPANTGELFF.

J is TRBJ2-7 and V is TRBV4-1; 8 bases fit TRBD2. Trimming removed 8 bases from V and 7 bases from J; junction bases left unmatched: 10. The CDR3 is 13 amino acids. Germline loops: CDR1 MGHRA, CDR2 YSYEKL. The CDR3 here is CASGLAVAQEQYF. Here the CDR3 DNA reads TGCGCCAGCGGACTAGCCGTTGCCCAGGAGCAGTACTTC.

This chain uses TRBV21-1 with TRBJ1-2; the table's D call TRBD1 went unverified against the DNA. TRBV21-1 is deemed a pseudogene. This CDR3 comprises 14 residues. This CDR3 is CASSKGTLTYGYTF. CDR3 DNA sequence: TGTGCCAGCAGCAAGGGGACCTTAACTTATGGCTACACCTTC.

This clonotype has just a few counts. This sequence joins TRBV6-2 or TRBV6-3 and TRBJ1-3, with D possibly matching TRBD1 (6 bases). The CDR3 sequence is 15 residues long. Trimming left V 7 bases short and J 6 bases short, with 19 bases between. The germline V gene encodes CDR1 MNHEY and CDR2 SVGEGT. The CDR3 here is CASTPDRQTENTIYF. The CDR3 DNA is TGTGCCAGCACCCCGGACAGACAAACTGAAAACACCATATATTTT.

CDR3 nucleotides: TGTGCCAGTAGTATTCGTCTAGCGGGGAGGCAAGAGACCCAGTACTTC. It is translated as CASSIRLAGRQETQYF. This rearrangement joins TRBV19 to TRBJ2-5; the match to TRBD2 covers 9 bases. Per the germline V gene, CDR1 is LNHDA and CDR2 is SQIVND (reference sequence). This CDR3 has 16 amino acids. The J segment lost 2 bases and the V segment lost 3 bases, leaving 7 bases of the junction unmatched.

The chain links TRBV7-8 to TRBJ2-5; 8 nucleotides align to TRBD1. This CDR3 spans 13 amino acids. Germline V lookup: CDR1 SGHVS, CDR2 FQNEAQ. J was trimmed by 5 bases and V by 6 bases; bases with no gene match: 5. CDR3 bases: TGTGCCAGCAGGGACAGGGTTCGGGAGACCCAGTACTTC. Its translation is CASRDRVRETQYF.

The CDR3 coding sequence is TGTGCCAGCAGTTCTCAACTAGCGGGGGACCAAGAGACCCAGTACTTC. This translates into CASSSQLAGDQETQYF. The chain combines TRBV28 with TRBJ2-5; 11 bases map to TRBD2. Germline-derived CDR1 and CDR2 are MDHEN and SYDVKM. This CDR3 contains 16 residues. Trimming took 4 bases from V and 0 from J; bases not matched to a gene: 4.

This clonotype was seen a handful of times. The chain carries TRBV7-6 and TRBJ2-1; 10 bases are a match to TRBD2. Looked up from germline, CDR1 is SGHVS and CDR2 is FNYEAQ. Germline trimming cut 5 bases from V and 7 bases from J; bases unmatched to any gene: 5. The CDR3 covers 14 residues. The DNA of the CDR3 is TGTGCCAGCAGCACCCTAGCGGGGGCTAATGAGCAGTTCTTC. It specifies CASSTLAGANEQFF.

This chain uses TRBV20-1 with TRBJ2-1; D is unresolved. CDR1 is DFQATT and CDR2 is SNEGSKA in the germline V gene (reference sequence). Trimming shortened V by 7 bases and J by 0 bases, and 13 bases separated the two germline ends. The CDR3 sequence is 14 residues long. The CDR3 region has the DNA TGCAGTGTCAACCCCCTTAGCTCCTACAATGAGCAGTTCTTC. This translates into CSVNPLSSYNEQFF.

The rearrangement joins TRBV5-1 to TRBJ1-2; unclear D gene. The CDR3 covers 14 residues. Trimming left V 4 bases short and J 2 bases short, with 12 bases between. CDR1 is SGHRS, CDR2 YFSETQ, per germline. The CDR3: CASSGGGRNYGYTF. Written as DNA, the CDR3 is TGCGCCAGCAGCGGCGGAGGTAGAAACTATGGCTACACCTTC.

This clonotype showed up many times. V and J are TRBV13 and TRBJ2-7, with 13 nucleotides matching TRBD2. The CDR3 has 15 amino acids. In germline, CDR1 is PRHDT, CDR2 FYEKMQ (reference sequence). The V segment lost 5 bases and the J segment 6 bases; nucleotides outside the gene matches: 7. CDR3 coding DNA: TGTGCCAGCAGCAGACTAGCGGGGGGATGGTCCGAGCAGTACTTC. It is translated as CASSRLAGGWSEQYF.

The V call is TRBV20-1, the J call TRBJ1-1, with TRBD1 as a possible D gene (5 bases). The V end lost 6 bases, the J end lost 7 bases, and 18 bases lay between the germline ends. CDR1 is DFQATT and CDR2 is SNEGSKA in the germline V gene (reference sequence). CDR3 length: 13 residues. CDR3 protein: CSANHPTAVEAFF. In DNA form, the CDR3 reads TGCAGTGCGAATCACCCGACAGCCGTTGAAGCTTTCTTT.